This T cell receptor (beta chain) is from a study of tumor-infiltrating lymphocytes in primary liver carcinoma. Regarding the study as a whole: With p = 0.039, the top-250-clone fraction in tumors significantly exceeded that in blood.

Total RNA and DNA came together from around 20-30 mg of bulk tissue without cell sorting. The germline CDR1 and CDR2 sequences are LGHNA and YNFKEQ. The length of the CDR3 is 14 residues. A constant-region primer primed TCR beta cDNA synthesis from 400 to 600 ng of total RNA. A slightly modified ARM-PCR protocol with three nested multiplex PCR rounds produced these TCR beta libraries. Amplification in the first two PCR rounds was performed using TRBV1-TRBV30 forward primers and a C-beta reverse primer for roughly 9 cycles each. MiXCR, applied by TCRdb to the multiplex PCR reads, yields one record per CDR3 protein. The sample has approximately 92,000 distinct CDR3 sequences; around three quarters are singletons. Points on this clonotype: Its specificity is not known. The junction shows a germline mismatch at one end, possibly a read error.

The chain has TRBV4-2 and TRBJ2-7, with a possible D match to TRBD2 (5 bases). The receptor comes from a woman aged 60-75 years with primary liver carcinoma and hepatitis B virus infection. The sequenced sample was liver tumor tissue from sampling region 5. Indicated subset: tumor region T5, tumor centre. CDR3 coding DNA: TGTACCAGCAGCCGACCAACTAGTCCCTACGAGCAGTACTTC. Translated: CTSSRPTSPYEQYF.